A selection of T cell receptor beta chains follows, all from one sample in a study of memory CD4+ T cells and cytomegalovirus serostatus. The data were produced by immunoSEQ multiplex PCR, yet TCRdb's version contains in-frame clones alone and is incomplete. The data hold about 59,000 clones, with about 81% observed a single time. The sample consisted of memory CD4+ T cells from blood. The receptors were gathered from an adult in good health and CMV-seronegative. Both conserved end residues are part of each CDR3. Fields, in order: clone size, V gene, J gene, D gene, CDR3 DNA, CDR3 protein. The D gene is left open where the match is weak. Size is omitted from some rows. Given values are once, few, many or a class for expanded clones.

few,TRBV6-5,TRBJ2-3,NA,TGTGCCAGCAGCTTCCAGCGGTTGTGGACAGATACGCAGTATTTT,CASSFQRLWTDTQYF
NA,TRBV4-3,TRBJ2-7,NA,TGCGCCAGCACCCGGACGGTACTCTACGAGCAGTACTTC,CASTRTVLYEQYF
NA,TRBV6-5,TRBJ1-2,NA,TGTGCCAGCAGTCCCGGACTAAACTATGGCTACACCTTC,CASSPGLNYGYTF
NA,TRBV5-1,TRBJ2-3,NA,TGCGCCAGCAGCTTCGGGGGGCGATTCACAGATACGCAGTATTTT,CASSFGGRFTDTQYF
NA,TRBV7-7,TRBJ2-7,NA,TGTGCTAGCAGCCCCGGGATATCCTACGAGCAGTACTTC,CASSPGISYEQYF
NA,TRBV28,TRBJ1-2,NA,TGTGCCAGCAGCTTCCAGGACAGAACTAACTATGGCTACACCTTC,CASSFQDRTNYGYTF
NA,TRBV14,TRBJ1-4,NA,TGTGCCAGCAGCCATCTAGTGGTGGGCAGGTCGGTGGGATTTGAAAAACTGTTTTTT,CASSHLVVGRSVGFEKLFF
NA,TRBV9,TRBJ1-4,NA,TGTGCCAGCACGAGGACAGCTAATAATGAAAAACTGTTTTTT,CASTRTANNEKLFF
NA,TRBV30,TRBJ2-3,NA,TGTGCCTGGAGTGTAGGGTCGGCGACAGATACGCAGTATTTT,CAWSVGSATDTQYF
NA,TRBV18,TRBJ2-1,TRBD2,TGTGCCAGCTCGCTGGGACTAGCGGGAAATGAGCAGTTCTTC,CASSLGLAGNEQFF
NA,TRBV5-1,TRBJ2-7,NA,TGCGCCAGCAGCTTGGCCCCGTGGCAGGGAGCGGAGCAGTACTTC,CASSLAPWQGAEQYF
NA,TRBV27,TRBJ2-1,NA,TGTGCCAGCAGTTTATTGGGACAATATAGTGAGCAGTTCTTC,CASSLLGQYSEQFF
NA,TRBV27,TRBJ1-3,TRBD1,TGTGCCAGCAGTTTCAGGGGGCAAAATGGAAACACCATATATTTT,CASSFRGQNGNTIYF
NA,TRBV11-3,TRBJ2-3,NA,TGTGCCAGCAGCCTACAACTTAGCACAGATACGCAGTATTTT,CASSLQLSTDTQYF
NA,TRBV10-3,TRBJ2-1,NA,TGTGCCATCAGCGAGGGGACTGAGCAGTTCTTC,CAISEGTEQFF
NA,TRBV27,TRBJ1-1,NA,TGTGCCAGCAGTTTGAACGCTAACACTGAAGCTTTCTTT,CASSLNANTEAFF
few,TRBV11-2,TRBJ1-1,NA,TGTGCCAGCAGCTTAGATCCTAACAGCAACACTGAAGCTTTCTTT,CASSLDPNSNTEAFF
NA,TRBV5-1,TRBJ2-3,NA,TGCGCCAGCAGCTTGGGGGGGTCAGATACGCAGTATTTT,CASSLGGSDTQYF
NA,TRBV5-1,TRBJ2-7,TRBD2,TGCGCCAGCAGCTTGGTCCCTAGCGGGACACCTGCCTACGAGCAGTACTTC,CASSLVPSGTPAYEQYF
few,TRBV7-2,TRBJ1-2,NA,TGTGCCAGCAGCAGTGTCAAGGCGGGGGGCTACACCTTC,CASSSVKAGGYTF
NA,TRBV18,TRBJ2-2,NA,TGTGCCAGCTCACCACCGAACGGGGGGAACACCGGGGAGCTGTTTTTT,CASSPPNGGNTGELFF
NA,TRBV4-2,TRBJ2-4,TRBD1,TGTGCCAGCAGCCAGGGAGACAGGGTCAAAAACATTCAGTACTTC,CASSQGDRVKNIQYF
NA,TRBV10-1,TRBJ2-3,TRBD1,TGCGCCAGCAGTGAGGGCAGGGGGCTTAGAAACACAGATACGCAGTATTTT,CASSEGRGLRNTDTQYF
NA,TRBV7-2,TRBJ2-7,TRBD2,TGTGCCAGCAGCTTCAGACTAGCGGGAGGGCCTGGGGAGCAGTACTTC,CASSFRLAGGPGEQYF
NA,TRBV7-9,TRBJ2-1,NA,TGTGCCAGCAGCTTAGCGTCGGGGGGCGCGGGTGATGAGCAGTTCTTC,CASSLASGGAGDEQFF
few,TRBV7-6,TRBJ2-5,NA,TGTGCCAGCAGCTTAGGGGCCGGGACACAAGAGACCCAGTACTTC,CASSLGAGTQETQYF
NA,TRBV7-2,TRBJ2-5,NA,TGTGCCAGCAGCTTAGGAGTTCGAGCAGGAGAGACCCAGTACTTC,CASSLGVRAGETQYF
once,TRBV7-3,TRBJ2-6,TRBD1,TGTGCCAGCAGCTTAGATGGGACAGGCCTGAGGGGGGCCAACGTCCTGACTTTC,CASSLDGTGLRGANVLTF
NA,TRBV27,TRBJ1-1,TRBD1,TGTGCCAGCAGTTCCGCCGGGACAGCGAACACTGAAGCTTTCTTT,CASSSAGTANTEAFF
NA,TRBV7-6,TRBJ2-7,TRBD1,TGTGCCAGCAGCTCCGGACAGGGGAAATACGAGCAGTACTTC,CASSSGQGKYEQYF
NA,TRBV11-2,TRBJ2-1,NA,TGTGCCAGCGTCTACCAAAAAAGTAGCTCCTACAATGAGCAGTTCTTC,CASVYQKSSSYNEQFF
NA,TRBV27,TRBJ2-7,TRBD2,TGTGCCAGCAGCTCGGGGACTAGTGGGTCCCTCTACGAGCAGTACTTC,CASSSGTSGSLYEQYF
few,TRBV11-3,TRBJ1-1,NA,TGTGCCAGCAGCTCCTCTACCGGGGCTGAAGCTTTCTTT,CASSSSTGAEAFF
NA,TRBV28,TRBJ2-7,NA,TGTGCCAGCAGCTCCCCCCTAGCCTCCATCAGCTACGAGCAGTACTTC,CASSSPLASISYEQYF
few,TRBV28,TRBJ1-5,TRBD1,TGTGCCAGCAGTTTAAGGACAGGGGTCGATCAGCCCCAGCATTTT,CASSLRTGVDQPQHF
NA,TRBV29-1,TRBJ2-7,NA,TGCAGCGTTGACTGGGGGCGCGAGCAGTACTTC,CSVDWGREQYF
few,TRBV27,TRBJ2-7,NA,TGTGCCAGCAGCCCCCAGTCACTTTCCTACGAGCAGTACTTC,CASSPQSLSYEQYF
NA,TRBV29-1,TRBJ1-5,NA,TGCAGCGTTGAAGTTGTGGAAAATCAGCCCCAGCATTTT,CSVEVVENQPQHF
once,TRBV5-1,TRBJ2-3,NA,TGCGCCAGCAGCACAAGACAGACTAGCACAGATACGCAGTATTTT,CASSTRQTSTDTQYF
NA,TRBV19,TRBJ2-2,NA,TGTGCCAGTAGTATCCCCGGGGGCACCGGGGAGCTGTTTTTT,CASSIPGGTGELFF
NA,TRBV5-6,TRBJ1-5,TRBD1,TGTGCCAGCAGCTTCGGACAGGCCCTCAATCAGCCCCAGCATTTT,CASSFGQALNQPQHF
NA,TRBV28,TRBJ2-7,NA,TGTGCCAGCAGAAACAGCGGTGGGTCCTACGAGCAGTACTTC,CASRNSGGSYEQYF
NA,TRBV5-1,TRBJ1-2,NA,TGCGCCAGCAGCTTGTTTACCTCCAAGATGGATGGCTACACCTTC,CASSLFTSKMDGYTF